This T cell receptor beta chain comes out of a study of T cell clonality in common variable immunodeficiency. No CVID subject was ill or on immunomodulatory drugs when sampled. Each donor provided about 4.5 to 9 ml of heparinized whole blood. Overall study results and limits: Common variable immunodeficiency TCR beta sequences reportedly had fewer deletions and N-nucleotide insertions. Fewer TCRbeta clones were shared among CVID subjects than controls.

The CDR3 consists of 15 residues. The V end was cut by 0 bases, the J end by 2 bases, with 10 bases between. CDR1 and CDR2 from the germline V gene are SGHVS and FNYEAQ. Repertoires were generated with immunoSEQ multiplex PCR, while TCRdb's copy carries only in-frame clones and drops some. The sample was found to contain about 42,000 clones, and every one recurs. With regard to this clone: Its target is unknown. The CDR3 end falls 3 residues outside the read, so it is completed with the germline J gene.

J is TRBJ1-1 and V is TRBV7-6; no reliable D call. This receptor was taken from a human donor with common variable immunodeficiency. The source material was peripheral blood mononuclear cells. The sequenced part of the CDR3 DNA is TGTGCCAGCAGCTTAGCCGCGGTCGTCAACACTGAA. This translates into CASSLAAVVNTE. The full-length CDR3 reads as CASSLAAVVNTEAFF.